Listed here are 5 T cell receptor beta chains from one sample, sequenced in a study of vaccination effects on CD4 cells after COVID-19. Measured with immunoSEQ multiplex PCR; TCRdb has only the in-frame clones, and not every one. This repertoire shows roughly 27,000 clones, roughly 69% found once; its top ten account for roughly 18%. Within the ViraFEST assay, antigen-specific CD4+ T cells underwent expansion with viral peptide pools prior to sequencing. Isolation of CD4+ T cells took place after 10 to 11 days of culture. SARS-CoV-2 infected the person between March and December 2020, as confirmed by PCR. No antigens are known for them. Sequences were derived from CD4+ T cells from PBMCs cultured with SARS-CoV-2 spike peptides, sampled before COVID-19 vaccination. Receptors originate from a human donor who had a prior SARS-CoV-2 infection.

The rearrangement joins TRBV11-2 to TRBJ2-5; D uncertain. V lost 5 bases to trimming and J lost 1 base, with 17 bases between them. This CDR3 spans 16 amino acids. Per the germline V gene, CDR1 is SGHAT and CDR2 is FQNNGV. Here the CDR3 DNA reads TGTGCCAGCAGCGCCAGACTTGTAAGGACCCAAGAGACCCAGTACTTC. Translating gives CASSARLVRTQETQYF.

The rearrangement links TRBV5-6 to TRBJ2-1, with D unclear. CDR1 and CDR2 from the germline V gene are SGHDT and YYEEEE. V dropped 1 base and J dropped 8 bases, with 13 bases sitting between them. The CDR3 runs 14 residues. The CDR3 DNA is TGTGCCAGCAGCTTGTTACGCAGGAAGGATGAGCAGTTCTTC. This gives the protein CASSLLRRKDEQFF.

The rearrangement links TRBV7-2 to TRBJ2-7, with TRBD1 matching 10 bases. The CDR3 length is 15 residues. Germline trimming cut 3 bases from V and 2 bases from J; bases unmatched to any gene: 4. CDR1 is SGHTA, CDR2 FQGNSA, per germline. CDR3 region: CASSLGQGTTYEQYF. The CDR3 DNA follows: TGTGCCAGCAGCTTGGGACAGGGGACCACCTACGAGCAGTACTTC.

The chain couples TRBV5-1 to TRBJ2-5, with unresolved D. Germline CDR1 SGHRS, CDR2 YFSETQ. This CDR3 contains 14 residues. V lost 4 bases to trimming and J lost 2 bases, with 12 bases between them. CDR3 nucleotide sequence: TGCGCCAGCAGCCCCCCGATGGGGCAAGAGACCCAGTACTTC. This translates into CASSPPMGQETQYF. Based on the CDR3 plus reference TRBV5-1 and TRBJ2-5, the full variable domain is KAGVTQTPRYLIKTRGQQVTLSCSPISGHRSVSWYQQTPGQGLQFLFEYFSETQRNKGNFPGRFSGRQFSNSRSEMNVSTLELGDSALYLCASSPPMGQETQYFGPGTRLLVL.

This clone was observed a few times. This chain uses TRBV19 with TRBJ1-1, with TRBD1 as a possible D gene (6 bases). Deletions cut 6 bases from V and 0 bases from J, with 8 bases between. This CDR3 region has 13 residues. Germline V gene sequence: CDR1 LNHDA, CDR2 SQIVND (reference sequence). The CDR3 loop reads CASRGHLNTEAFF. In DNA, the CDR3 is TGTGCCAGTAGGGGACACCTGAACACTGAAGCTTTCTTT.